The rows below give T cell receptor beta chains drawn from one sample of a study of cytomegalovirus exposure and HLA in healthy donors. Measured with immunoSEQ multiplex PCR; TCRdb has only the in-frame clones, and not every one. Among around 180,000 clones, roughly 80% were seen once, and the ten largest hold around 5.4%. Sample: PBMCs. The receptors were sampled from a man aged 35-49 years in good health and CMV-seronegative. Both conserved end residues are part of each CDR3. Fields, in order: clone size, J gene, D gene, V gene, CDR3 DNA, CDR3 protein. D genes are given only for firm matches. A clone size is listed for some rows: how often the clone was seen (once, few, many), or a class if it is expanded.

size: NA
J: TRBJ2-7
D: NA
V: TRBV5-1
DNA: TGCGCCAGCAGCTTGGCGGATGTCGGGTACGAGCAGTACTTC
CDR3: CASSLADVGYEQYF

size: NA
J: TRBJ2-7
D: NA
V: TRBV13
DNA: TGTGCCAGCAGGGGACTCGAACCTTACGAGCAGTACTTC
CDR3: CASRGLEPYEQYF

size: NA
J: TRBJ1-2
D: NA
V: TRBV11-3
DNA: TGTGCCAGCAGCTTGGCAGGGGACTATGGCTACACCTTC
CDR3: CASSLAGDYGYTF

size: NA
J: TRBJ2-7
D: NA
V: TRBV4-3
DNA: TGCGCCAGCAGCCAAGGGGACACCGCTACCTACGAGCAGTACTTC
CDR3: CASSQGDTATYEQYF

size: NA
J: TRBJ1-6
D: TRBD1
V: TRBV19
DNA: TGTGCCAGTAGTGGACAGGGTGGCGGTTCACCCCTCCACTTT
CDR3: CASSGQGGGSPLHF

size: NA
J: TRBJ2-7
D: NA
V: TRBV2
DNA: TGTGCCAGCAGTGAACAGGGTAGCCACGAGCAGTACTTC
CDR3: CASSEQGSHEQYF

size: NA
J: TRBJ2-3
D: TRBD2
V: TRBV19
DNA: TGTGCCAGTATGTGGTCCGGGGGGGGTACAGATACGCAGTATTTT
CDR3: CASMWSGGGTDTQYF

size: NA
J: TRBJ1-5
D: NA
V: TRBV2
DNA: TGTGCCAGCATGGAGACGATTAGCAATCAGCCCCAGCATTTT
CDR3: CASMETISNQPQHF

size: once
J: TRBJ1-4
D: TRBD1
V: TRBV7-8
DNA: TGTGCCAGCAGCTTTGGGACAGGGGGCTTTCAGGGTAATGAAAAACTGTTTTTT
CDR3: CASSFGTGGFQGNEKLFF

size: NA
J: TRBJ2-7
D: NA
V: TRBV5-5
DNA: TGTGCCAGCAGCACGAGCGTGGACTCCTACTACTACGAGCAGTACTTC
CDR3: CASSTSVDSYYYEQYF

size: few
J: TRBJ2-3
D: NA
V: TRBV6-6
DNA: TGTGCCAGCATGACTACTAGCACAGATACGCAGTATTTT
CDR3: CASMTTSTDTQYF

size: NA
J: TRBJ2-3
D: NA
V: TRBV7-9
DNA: TGTGCCAGCAGCTTAAAGAGGCGGATCACAGATACGCAGTATTTT
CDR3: CASSLKRRITDTQYF

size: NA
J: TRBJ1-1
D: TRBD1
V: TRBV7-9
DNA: TGTGCCAGCAGCAGCACAGGGGTTGGGGAAGCTTTCTTT
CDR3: CASSSTGVGEAFF

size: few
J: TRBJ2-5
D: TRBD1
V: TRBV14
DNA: TGTGCCAGCAGCCCTTCCCCTAGGGACAGGTTGGCCCAAGGCGAGACCCAGTACTTC
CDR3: CASSPSPRDRLAQGETQYF

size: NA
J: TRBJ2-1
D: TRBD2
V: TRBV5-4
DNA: TGTGCCAGCAGCCCGGGACTAGCTGGGGGAGAGCAGTTCTTC
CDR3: CASSPGLAGGEQFF

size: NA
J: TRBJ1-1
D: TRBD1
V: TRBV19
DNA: TGTGCCAGTAGTCTCCGGGACAGGGCGTCTGAAGCTTTCTTT
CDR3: CASSLRDRASEAFF

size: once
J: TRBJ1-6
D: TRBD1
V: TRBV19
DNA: TGTGCCAGTAGTGCCGACAGGGGGCATTCACCCCTCCACTTT
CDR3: CASSADRGHSPLHF

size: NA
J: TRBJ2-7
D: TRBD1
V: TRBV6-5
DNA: TGTGCCAGCAGTCGCGACAGGGCCAGTCAGCTGTACTTC
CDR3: CASSRDRASQLYF

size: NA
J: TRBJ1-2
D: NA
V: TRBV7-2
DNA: TGTGCCAGCAACCTATACAGGGTTAACTATGGCTACACCTTC
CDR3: CASNLYRVNYGYTF

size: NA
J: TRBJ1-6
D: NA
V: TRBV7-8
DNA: TGTGCCAGCACCATAGGGAGTTCCTATAATTCACCCCTCCACTTT
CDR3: CASTIGSSYNSPLHF

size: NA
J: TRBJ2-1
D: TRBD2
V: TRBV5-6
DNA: TGTGCCAGCAGCTTTACTAGCGGGAGTTTTAATGAGCAGTTCTTC
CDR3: CASSFTSGSFNEQFF

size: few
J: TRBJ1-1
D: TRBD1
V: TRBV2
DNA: TGTGCCAGCAATAGAGCGCCGAGGGACAGGATGGACACTGAAGCTTTCTTT
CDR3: CASNRAPRDRMDTEAFF

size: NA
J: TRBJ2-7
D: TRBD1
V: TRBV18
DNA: TGTGCCAGCTCACCCAGGGGGACGTACTCCTACGAGCAGTACTTC
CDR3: CASSPRGTYSYEQYF

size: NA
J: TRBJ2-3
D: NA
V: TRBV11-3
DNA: TGTGCCAGCAGCTTTCCTAGCACAGATACGCAGTATTTT
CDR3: CASSFPSTDTQYF

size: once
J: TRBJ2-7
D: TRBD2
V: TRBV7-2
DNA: TGTGCCAGCAGCTTCATAGCGGGGAAGGAGTTAGAGCAGTACTTC
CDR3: CASSFIAGKELEQYF

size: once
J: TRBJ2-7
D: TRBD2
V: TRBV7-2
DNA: TGTGCCAGCAGCCCAGGACTAGCGGGGGCTTCCTACGAGCAGTACTTC
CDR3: CASSPGLAGASYEQYF

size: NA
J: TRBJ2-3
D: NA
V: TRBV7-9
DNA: TGTGCCAGCAGCCCACTGGTGCGGGGAGGAGATACGCAGTATTTT
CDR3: CASSPLVRGGDTQYF

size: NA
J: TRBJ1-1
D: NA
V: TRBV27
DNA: TGTGCCAGCAGTCCTAACAGGGTCACTGAAGCTTTCTTT
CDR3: CASSPNRVTEAFF

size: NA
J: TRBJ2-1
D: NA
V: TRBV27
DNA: TGTGCCAGCAAAAAACAGGGCGATGAGCAGTTCTTC
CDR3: CASKKQGDEQFF

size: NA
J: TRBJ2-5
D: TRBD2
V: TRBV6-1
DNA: TGTGCCAGCAGTGAACGAGAGCGGGGTAATCAAGAGACCCAGTACTTC
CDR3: CASSERERGNQETQYF

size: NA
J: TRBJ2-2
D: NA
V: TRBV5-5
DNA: TGTGCCAGCAGTTCCCAGTTATCGAACACCGGGGAGCTGTTTTTT
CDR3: CASSSQLSNTGELFF

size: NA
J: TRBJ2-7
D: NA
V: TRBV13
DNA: TGTGCCAGCAGCGCTACGACCGGAGTCTACGAGCAGTACTTC
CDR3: CASSATTGVYEQYF

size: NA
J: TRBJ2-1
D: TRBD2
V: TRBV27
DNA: TGTGCCAGCAGTCGGACTAGCGGGAGTATCCGGCAGTTCTTC
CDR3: CASSRTSGSIRQFF

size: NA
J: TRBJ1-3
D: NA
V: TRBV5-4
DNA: TGTGCCAGCAGCTTGGAGCCCGGTTCTGGAAACACCATATATTTT
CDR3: CASSLEPGSGNTIYF

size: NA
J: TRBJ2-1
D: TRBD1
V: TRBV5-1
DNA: TGCGCCAGCAGCACGACAGGGGGCGCGTCGGACAATGAGCAGTTCTTC
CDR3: CASSTTGGASDNEQFF

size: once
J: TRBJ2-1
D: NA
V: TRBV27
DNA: TGTGCCAGCAGTCCCATTAACGGCAATGAGCAGTTCTTC
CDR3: CASSPINGNEQFF

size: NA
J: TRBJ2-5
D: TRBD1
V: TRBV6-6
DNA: TGTGCCAGCAGATCGGGACAGGGAAGCCCCCAAGAGACCCAGTACTTC
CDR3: CASRSGQGSPQETQYF